This TCR beta chain was retrieved from a study of OX40 agonist ivuxolimab in advanced cancers. Across the whole study: As their treatment, patients were administered ivuxolimab, an agonistic anti-OX40 (CD134) antibody.

The germline CDR1 and CDR2 sequences are SGHRS and YFSETQ. V was shortened by 0 bases and J by 4 bases, with 13 bases between the two germline ends. The CDR3 extends over 16 amino acids. Points from the study as a whole: Mean expanded clone counts were higher in CD8+ than CD4+ T cells.

For this clone: Its antigen is currently unknown.

Profiling relied on immunoSEQ multiplex PCR, and the TCRdb table lists in-frame clones only, not all of them. The sample lists approximately 60,000 clones; 87% were seen once. This chain uses TRBV5-1 with TRBJ2-2; maybe TRBD2 (6 bases). The sequences come from CD4+ or CD8+ T cells sorted from blood, collected in a trial of the OX40 agonist ivuxolimab. This clonotype was obtained from an adult with an advanced solid tumor such as melanoma, head and neck, liver or kidney cancer. The CDR3: CASSLARQGGTGELFF. CDR3 DNA sequence: TGCGCCAGCAGCTTGGCCAGGCAGGGAGGCACCGGGGAGCTGTTTTTT.